The 3 T cell receptor beta chains given below trace back to one sample, sequenced in a study of shared clonotypes between healthy human individuals. Profiled with immunoSEQ multiplex PCR; TCRdb holds only in-frame clones, not every one. Of about 2.1 million clones listed, about 92% are singletons. Naive CD8 cells lacked CD45RO and underwent positive selection for CCR7, leaving out terminally differentiated effector memory CD45RA+ cells. Material for sequencing was naive CD8+ T cells from PBMCs. The source is a man in his late teens or twenties in good health. Some clones in this sample may be carry-over from other donors' samples.

To note about this clone: Other DNA sequences in the same sample also yield this CDR3. V gene TRBV7-6 combines with J gene TRBJ2-3; D gene ambiguous. Trimming took 4 bases from V and 1 from J, leaving 3 bases between them. The V gene's germline CDR1 is SGHVS and CDR2 FNYEAQ. The CDR3 covers 12 residues. CDR3 amino acids: CASSSGTDTQYF. The CDR3 DNA sequence: TGTGCCAGCAGCTCTGGCACAGATACGCAGTATTTT.

V gene TRBV10-3 combines with J gene TRBJ1-5, with D possibly matching TRBD1 (5 bases). Germline CDR1 is ENHRY and CDR2 is SYGVKD. The CDR3 loop spans 14 amino acids. V was shortened by 3 bases and J by 7 bases, with 13 bases between the two germline ends. CDR3: CAISDNLGGQPQHF. In DNA form, the CDR3 reads TGTGCCATCAGTGATAATTTGGGGGGGCAGCCCCAGCATTTT.

This sequence joins TRBV7-2 and TRBJ1-2; 7 positions match TRBD1. The CDR3 is 13 amino acids. With V trimmed by 5 bases and J by 6 bases, 6 bases remained unmatched. From germline, CDR1 is SGHTA and CDR2 FQGNSA. The CDR3 coding sequence is TGTGCCAGCAGCACCCGGGACAGAGATGGCTACACCTTC. It encodes CASSTRDRDGYTF. Full variable domain (remainder filled in from reference TRBV7-2 and TRBJ1-2): GAGVSQSPSNKVTEKGKDVELRCDPISGHTALYWYRQSLGQGLEFLIYFQGNSAPDKSGLPSDRFSAERTGGSVSTLTIQRTQQEDSAVYLCASSTRDRDGYTFGSGTRLTVV.